This T cell receptor (beta chain) was profiled in a study of CD8 T cells in ankylosing spondylitis. Comment on this clonotype: The target antigen is unknown.

V lost 2 bases and J lost 4, with 12 bases in between. This CDR3 comprises 15 residues. Germline V gene sequence: CDR1 SGHTA, CDR2 FQGTGA. Quantitative barcoded 5'-RACE was used to prepare TCR beta libraries. TCRdb redid the calling of the 5' RACE reads with MiXCR, one entry per CDR3 protein. The data show 200,000 to 300,000 distinct CDR3 sequences, 30% to 40% seen once. Study-level findings and limits: Matched synovial fluid from ankylosing spondylitis patients was reported to be enriched for disease-linked clones. What seemed typical of ankylosing spondylitis blood was a TCR beta motif built from several highly homologous variants.

J is TRBJ2-1 and V is TRBV7-3, with TRBD1 as a possible D gene (7 bases). The receptor was isolated from a male donor with ankylosing spondylitis or in good health (not recorded which). The material sequenced was blood, either unsorted or a sorted T cell fraction (not recorded which). The CDR3 reads CASSLVQGRYNEQFF. Here the CDR3 DNA reads TGTGCCAGCAGCTTAGTACAGGGGAGGTACAATGAGCAGTTCTTC.